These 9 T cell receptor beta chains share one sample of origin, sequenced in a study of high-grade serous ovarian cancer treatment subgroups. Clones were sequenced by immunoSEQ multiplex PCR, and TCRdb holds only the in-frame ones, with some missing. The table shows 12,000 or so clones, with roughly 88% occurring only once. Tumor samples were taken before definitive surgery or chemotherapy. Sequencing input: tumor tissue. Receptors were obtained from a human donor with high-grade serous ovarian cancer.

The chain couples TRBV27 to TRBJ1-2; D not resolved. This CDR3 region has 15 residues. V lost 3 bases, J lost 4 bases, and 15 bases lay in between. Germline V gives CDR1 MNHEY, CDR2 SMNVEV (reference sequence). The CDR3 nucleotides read TGTGCCAGCAGTTTTAGTACGGGCCACGGCTATGGCTACACCTTC. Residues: CASSFSTGHGYGYTF.

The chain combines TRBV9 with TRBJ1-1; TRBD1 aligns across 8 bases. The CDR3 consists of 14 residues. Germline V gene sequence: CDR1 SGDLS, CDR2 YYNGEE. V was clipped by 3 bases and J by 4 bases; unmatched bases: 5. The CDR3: CASSEQGALTEAFF. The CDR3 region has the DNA TGTGCCAGCAGCGAGCAGGGGGCCCTCACTGAAGCTTTCTTT.

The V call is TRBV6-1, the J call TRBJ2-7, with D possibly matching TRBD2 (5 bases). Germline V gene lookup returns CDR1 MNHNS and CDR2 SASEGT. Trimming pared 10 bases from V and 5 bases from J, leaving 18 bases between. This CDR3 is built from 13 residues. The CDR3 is CATTFPGVHEQYV. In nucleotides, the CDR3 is TGTGCCACCACTTTCCCCGGGGTCCACGAGCAGTACGTC.

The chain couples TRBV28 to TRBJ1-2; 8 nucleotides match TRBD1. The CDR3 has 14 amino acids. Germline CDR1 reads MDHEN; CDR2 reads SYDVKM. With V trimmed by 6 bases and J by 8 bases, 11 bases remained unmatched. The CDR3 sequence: CASSPGQGWGGYTF. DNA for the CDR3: TGTGCCAGCAGCCCAGGACAGGGTTGGGGCGGCTACACCTTC.

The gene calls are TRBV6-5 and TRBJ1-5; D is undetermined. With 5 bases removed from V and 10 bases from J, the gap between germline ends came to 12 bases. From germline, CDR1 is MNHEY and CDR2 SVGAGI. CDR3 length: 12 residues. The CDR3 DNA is TGTGCCAGCAGTATACCACGGGGTCCCCAGCATTTT. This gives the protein CASSIPRGPQHF.

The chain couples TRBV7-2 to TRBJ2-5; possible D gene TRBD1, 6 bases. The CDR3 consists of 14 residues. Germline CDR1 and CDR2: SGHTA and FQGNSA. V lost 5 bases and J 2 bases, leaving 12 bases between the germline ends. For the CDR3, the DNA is TGTGCCAGCAGCCGGGACAACGGACAAGAGACCCAGTACTTC. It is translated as CASSRDNGQETQYF.

The CDR3 protein is CASSIGGQGNQPQHF. For the CDR3, the DNA is TGTGCCAGTAGTATAGGCGGACAGGGCAATCAGCCCCAGCATTTT. The V and J genes are TRBV19 and TRBJ1-5, with TRBD1 matching 7 bases. V was pared by 1 base and J by 2 bases, with 2 bases of the junction left unmatched. Germline CDR1 reads LNHDA; CDR2 reads SQIVND (reference sequence). The CDR3 totals 15 residues.

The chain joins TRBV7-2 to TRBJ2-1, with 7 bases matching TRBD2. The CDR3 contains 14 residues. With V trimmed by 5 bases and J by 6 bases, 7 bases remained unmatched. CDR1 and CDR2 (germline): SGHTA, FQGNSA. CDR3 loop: CASSLQTSSNEQFF. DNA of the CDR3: TGTGCCAGCAGCCTCCAGACTAGCAGCAATGAGCAGTTCTTC.

CDR3 sequence (DNA): TGTGCCAGCAGCAACACTCCGCGGCCTGCATCTGGAAACACCATATATTTT. It yields the protein CASSNTPRPASGNTIYF. The V gene is TRBV21-1, the J gene TRBJ1-3. TRBV21-1 is a known pseudogene. The CDR3 is 17 residues long.